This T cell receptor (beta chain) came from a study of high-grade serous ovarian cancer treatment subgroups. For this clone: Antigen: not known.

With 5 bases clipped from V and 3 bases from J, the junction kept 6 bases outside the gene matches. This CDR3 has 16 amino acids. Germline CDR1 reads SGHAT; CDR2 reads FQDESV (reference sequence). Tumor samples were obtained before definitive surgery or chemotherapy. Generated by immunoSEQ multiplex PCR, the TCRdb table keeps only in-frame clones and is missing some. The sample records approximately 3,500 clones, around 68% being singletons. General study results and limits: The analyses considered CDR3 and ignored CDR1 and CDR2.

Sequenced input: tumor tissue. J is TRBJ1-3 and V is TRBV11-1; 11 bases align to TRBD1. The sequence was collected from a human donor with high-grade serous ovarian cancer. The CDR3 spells CASSASDRGLGNTIYF. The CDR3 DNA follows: TGTGCCAGCAGCGCTTCGGACAGGGGGCTTGGAAACACCATATATTTT.